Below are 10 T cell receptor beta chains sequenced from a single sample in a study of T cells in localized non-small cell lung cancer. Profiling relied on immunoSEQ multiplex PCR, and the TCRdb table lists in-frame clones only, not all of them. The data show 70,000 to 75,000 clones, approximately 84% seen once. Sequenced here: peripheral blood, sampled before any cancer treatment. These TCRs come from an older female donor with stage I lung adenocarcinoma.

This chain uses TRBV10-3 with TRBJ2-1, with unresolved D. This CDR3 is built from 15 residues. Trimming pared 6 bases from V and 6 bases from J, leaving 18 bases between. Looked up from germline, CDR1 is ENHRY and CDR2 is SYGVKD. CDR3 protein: CAIRDPATSGNEQFF. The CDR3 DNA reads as TGTGCCATCAGGGACCCCGCAACCTCTGGCAATGAGCAGTTCTTC.

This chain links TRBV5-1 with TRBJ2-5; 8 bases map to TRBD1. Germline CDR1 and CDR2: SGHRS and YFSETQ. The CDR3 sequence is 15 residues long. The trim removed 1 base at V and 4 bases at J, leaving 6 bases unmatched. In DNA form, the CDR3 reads TGCGCCAGCAGCTTGAACAGGGGGTCAGGAGAGACCCAGTACTTC. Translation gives CASSLNRGSGETQYF.

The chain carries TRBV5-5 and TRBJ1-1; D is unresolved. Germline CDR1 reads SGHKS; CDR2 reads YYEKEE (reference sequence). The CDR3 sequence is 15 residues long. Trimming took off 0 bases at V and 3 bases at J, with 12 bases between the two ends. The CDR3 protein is CASSLVADGYTEAFF. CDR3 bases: TGTGCCAGCAGCTTGGTGGCAGACGGATACACTGAAGCTTTCTTT.

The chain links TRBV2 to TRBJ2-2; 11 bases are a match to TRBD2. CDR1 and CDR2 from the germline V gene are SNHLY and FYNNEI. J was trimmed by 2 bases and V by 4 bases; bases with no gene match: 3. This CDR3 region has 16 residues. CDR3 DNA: TGTGCCAGCAGTGCTAGCGGGGGGTCTAACACCGGGGAGCTGTTTTTT. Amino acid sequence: CASSASGGSNTGELFF.

The CDR3 protein is CASQPGQANYNEQFF. The CDR3 DNA reads as TGTGCCAGTCAACCGGGACAGGCGAACTACAATGAGCAGTTCTTC. The rearrangement uses TRBV5-4 and TRBJ2-1, with 8 positions matching TRBD1. Germline values: CDR1 SGHNT, CDR2 YYREEE (reference sequence). The CDR3 sequence is 15 residues long. After removal of 8 bases from V and 3 bases from J, the junction contained 10 bases not matched to a gene.

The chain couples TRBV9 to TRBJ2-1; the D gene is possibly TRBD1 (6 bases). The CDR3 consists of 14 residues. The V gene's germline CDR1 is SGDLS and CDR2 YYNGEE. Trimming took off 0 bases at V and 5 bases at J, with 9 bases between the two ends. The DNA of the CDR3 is TGTGCCAGCAGCGTAGTATGGACAGACAATGAGCAGTTCTTC. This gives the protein CASSVVWTDNEQFF.

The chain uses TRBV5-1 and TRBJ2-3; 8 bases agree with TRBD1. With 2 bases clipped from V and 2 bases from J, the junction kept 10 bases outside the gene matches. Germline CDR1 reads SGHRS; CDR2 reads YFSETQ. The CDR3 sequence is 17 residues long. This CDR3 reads CASSFDRDRSLTDTQYF. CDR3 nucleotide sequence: TGCGCCAGCAGCTTCGACCGGGACAGGAGCCTCACAGATACGCAGTATTTT.

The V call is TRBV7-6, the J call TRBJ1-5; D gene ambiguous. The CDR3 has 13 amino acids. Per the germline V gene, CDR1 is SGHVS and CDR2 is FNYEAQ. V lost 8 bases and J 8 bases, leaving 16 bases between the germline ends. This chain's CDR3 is CASGPLNQEPQHF. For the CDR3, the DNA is TGTGCCAGCGGCCCACTAAACCAGGAGCCCCAGCATTTT.

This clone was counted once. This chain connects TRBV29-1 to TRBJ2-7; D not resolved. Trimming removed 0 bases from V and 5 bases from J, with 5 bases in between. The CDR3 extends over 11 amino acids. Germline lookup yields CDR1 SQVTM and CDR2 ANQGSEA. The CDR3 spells CSVEEGNEQYF. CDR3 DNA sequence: TGCAGCGTTGAAGAGGGGAACGAGCAGTACTTC.

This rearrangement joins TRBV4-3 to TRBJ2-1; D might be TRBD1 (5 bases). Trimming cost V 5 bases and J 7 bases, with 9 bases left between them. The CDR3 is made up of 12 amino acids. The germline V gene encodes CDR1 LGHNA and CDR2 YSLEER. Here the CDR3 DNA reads TGCGCCAGCAGCGGACCAGGGAATGAGCAGTTCTTC. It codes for CASSGPGNEQFF.